The rows below give T cell receptor beta chains drawn from one sample of a study of control samples from healthy donors and cancer patients. The data were produced by immunoSEQ multiplex PCR, yet TCRdb's version contains in-frame clones alone and is incomplete. The sample holds approximately 50,000 clones, 87% seen once. Sequenced: PBMCs. These receptors were collected from a woman aged 60-75 years with lung cancer. Each CDR3 is given without its conserved first and last residue.

J gene: TRBJ1-2
V gene: TRBV7-3
CDR3 protein: ASSPGGGYGYT

J gene: TRBJ1-3
V gene: TRBV25-1
CDR3 protein: ASNEYQVSGNTIY

J gene: TRBJ2-3
V gene: TRBV19
CDR3 protein: ASSEGRGTDTQY

J gene: TRBJ2-1
V gene: TRBV5-1
CDR3 protein: ASSRTSGAYNEQF

J gene: TRBJ1-1
V gene: TRBV18
CDR3 protein: ASSRDRMNTEAF

J gene: TRBJ2-5
V gene: TRBV9
CDR3 protein: ASSPGGRGAQETQY

J gene: TRBJ2-7
V gene: TRBV5-1
CDR3 protein: ASSFPDRDEQY

J gene: TRBJ1-5
V gene: TRBV5-5
CDR3 protein: ASSLEVGGQPQH

J gene: TRBJ2-7
V gene: TRBV2
CDR3 protein: ASSELLPPYEQY

J gene: TRBJ2-1
V gene: TRBV14
CDR3 protein: ASSPRQTYNEQF

J gene: TRBJ1-3
V gene: TRBV9
CDR3 protein: ASSVEWKRGLENTIY

J gene: TRBJ1-2
V gene: TRBV20-1
CDR3 protein: SASLDRGRRGYT

J gene: TRBJ2-3
V gene: TRBV18
CDR3 protein: ASSPDRLSTDTQY

J gene: TRBJ2-7
V gene: TRBV7-8
CDR3 protein: ASSPGDYEQY

J gene: TRBJ2-3
V gene: TRBV6-1
CDR3 protein: ASSEGLAGGLSTDTQY

J gene: TRBJ2-7
V gene: TRBV18
CDR3 protein: ASSPGQAPEQY

J gene: TRBJ1-6
V gene: TRBV27
CDR3 protein: ASSLKSHSYNSPLH

J gene: TRBJ2-7
V gene: TRBV9
CDR3 protein: ASSVGGISYEQY

J gene: TRBJ1-2
V gene: TRBV6-6
CDR3 protein: ASSFGTGRATSGYT

J gene: TRBJ2-3
V gene: TRBV3-1/TRBV3-2
CDR3 protein: ASSHSGASTDTQY

J gene: TRBJ1-2
V gene: TRBV6-5
CDR3 protein: ASSKPGQGNYGYT

J gene: TRBJ1-3
V gene: TRBV7-9
CDR3 protein: ASSLSFSGNTIY

J gene: TRBJ2-7
V gene: TRBV27
CDR3 protein: ASSSPYEQY

J gene: TRBJ2-7
V gene: TRBV7-8
CDR3 protein: ASSPPGSYEQY